This T cell receptor (beta chain) was recovered during a study of blood T cell repertoires in COVID-19. The table lists this clone with a count of one. Germline V gene data show CDR1 as SGDLS and CDR2 as YYNGEE. CDR3 length equals 17 residues. V was pared by 1 base and J by 2 bases, with 16 bases between. TCRdb's table, derived via immunoSEQ multiplex PCR, lists solely in-frame clones and lacks some. The sample includes tens of thousands of clones, 79% of them seen just once. The sample comprised peripheral blood. The receptor's source is a human donor in a cohort sampled during active COVID-19. The V call is TRBV9, the J call TRBJ2-1; D might be TRBD2 (5 bases). The CDR3 sequence is CASSVSPLTTPYNEQFF. The CDR3 bases are TGTGCCAGCAGCGTATCCCCCCTGACTACCCCCTACAATGAGCAGTTCTTC.